This passage covers 17 T cell receptor beta chains from one sample sequenced in a study of cytomegalovirus exposure and HLA in healthy donors. Some clones are missing from TCRdb's copy, which holds only in-frame ones; the method was immunoSEQ multiplex PCR. The sample yields hundreds of thousands of clones, roughly 85% seen once. Sequencing was done on a sample of PBMCs. These receptors all stem from a woman aged 18-29 years in good health and CMV-seronegative.

V is TRBV5-1 and J is TRBJ2-2, with 10 bases fitting TRBD2. The trim removed 2 bases at V and 9 bases at J, leaving 10 bases unmatched. The germline CDR1 and CDR2 sequences are SGHRS and YFSETQ. The CDR3 covers 16 residues. CDR3 nucleotide sequence: TGCGCCAGCAGCTTCGAGCGGGAGGGCCGTATGAGGGAGCTGTTTTTT. Protein product: CASSFEREGRMRELFF.

V usage is TRBV7-3 and J usage is TRBJ1-1, with D tentatively TRBD1 (6 bases). V gave up 1 base and J gave up 2 bases, with 8 bases separating them. Germline lookup yields CDR1 SGHTA and CDR2 FQGTGA. This CDR3 spans 14 amino acids. Written as DNA, the CDR3 is TGTGCCAGCAGCTTAAAGGGGGGAAACACTGAAGCTTTCTTT. Translated, it gives CASSLKGGNTEAFF.

V gene TRBV6-5 combines with J gene TRBJ1-2, with D hard to call. Trimming pared 5 bases from V and 0 bases from J, leaving 7 bases between. The germline V gene has CDR1 MNHEY and CDR2 SVGAGI. CDR3 length: 13 amino acids. DNA for the CDR3: TGTGCCAGCAGTCGCCAGACTAACTATGGCTACACCTTC. As protein: CASSRQTNYGYTF.

This rearrangement joins TRBV5-4 to TRBJ1-1; D is unresolved. The CDR3 has 12 amino acids. Germline loops: CDR1 SGHNT, CDR2 YYREEE (reference sequence). The V and J ends lost 4 bases and 5 bases respectively, with 9 bases between them. This CDR3 is CASSPSTTEAFF. As DNA, the CDR3 is TGTGCCAGCAGCCCTTCGACGACTGAAGCTTTCTTT.

This chain's CDR3 is CASSRPGQGAQEQYF. CDR3 bases: TGCGCCAGCAGCCGACCGGGACAGGGGGCTCAAGAGCAGTACTTC. V usage is TRBV4-1 and J usage is TRBJ2-7; 12 bases align to TRBD1. Germline CDR1 is MGHRA and CDR2 is YSYEKL. There are 15 residues in the CDR3. Unmatched junction bases numbered 8, after V lost 4 bases and J lost 7 bases.

The CDR3 bases are TGTGCCAGCAGTCAAAGGGCGGCTAATGAAAAACTGTTTTTT. Translated: CASSQRAANEKLFF. V usage is TRBV6-1 and J usage is TRBJ1-4; D not resolved. Trimming stripped 5 bases from V and 3 bases from J, with 10 bases between. CDR1 is MNHNS and CDR2 is SASEGT in the germline V gene. This CDR3 has 14 amino acids.

The chain is built from TRBV2 and TRBJ1-4, with TRBD1 as a possible D gene (6 bases). V dropped 5 bases and J dropped 8 bases, with 15 bases sitting between them. From germline, CDR1 is SNHLY and CDR2 FYNNEI. There are 14 residues in the CDR3. The CDR3 coding sequence is TGTGCCAGCAGTTTACAGGGAGTTGAAGAAAAACTGTTTTTT. Protein: CASSLQGVEEKLFF.

This chain links TRBV2 with TRBJ1-1, with TRBD1 matching over 7 bases. J lost 1 base, V lost 5 bases, and 10 bases had no gene match. The CDR3 has 16 amino acids. Germline CDR1 is SNHLY and CDR2 is FYNNEI. The CDR3 DNA is TGTGCCAGCAGTAACAGGGGCCCGGGGAGGAACACTGAAGCTTTCTTT. Amino acids: CASSNRGPGRNTEAFF.

V usage is TRBV6-1 and J usage is TRBJ1-2; D is undetermined. From germline, CDR1 is MNHNS and CDR2 SASEGT. With 6 bases removed from V and 2 bases from J, the gap between germline ends came to 16 bases. The CDR3 is 15 amino acids. As DNA, the CDR3 is TGTGCCAGCAGCGTGATGTCCGGACGGAACTATGGCTACACCTTC. It specifies CASSVMSGRNYGYTF.

The chain carries TRBV30 and TRBJ1-2; D is undetermined. This CDR3 comprises 12 residues. Germline CDR1 reads GTSNPN; CDR2 reads SVGIG (reference sequence). V gave up 0 bases and J gave up 7 bases, with 9 bases separating them. The CDR3 region is CAWSVLRGGYTF. CDR3 sequence (DNA): TGTGCCTGGAGTGTACTCCGCGGTGGCTACACCTTC.

This clone was counted only a few times. This chain joins TRBV6-1 and TRBJ1-2; possible D gene TRBD1, 6 bases. Deletions cut 1 base from V and 4 bases from J, with 16 bases between. The CDR3 is 16 residues long. From germline, CDR1 is MNHNS and CDR2 SASEGT. CDR3 region: CASSEGLPGEAYGYTF. CDR3 DNA: TGTGCCAGCAGTGAAGGACTCCCAGGGGAAGCCTATGGCTACACCTTC.

The genes are TRBV2 and TRBJ2-2; perhaps TRBD1 as D (6 bases). The germline CDR1 and CDR2 sequences are SNHLY and FYNNEI. The ends were cut back, 8 bases at V and 1 base at J, with 11 bases in the middle. This CDR3 contains 14 residues. CDR3 DNA sequence: TGTGCCAGCCAGGCAGGGGTGAACACCGGGGAGCTGTTTTTT. Protein product: CASQAGVNTGELFF.

This chain links TRBV18 with TRBJ2-7; D gene ambiguous. Trimming left V 3 bases short and J 4 bases short, with 10 bases between. The CDR3 covers 13 residues. The germline CDR1 and CDR2 sequences are KGHSH and LQKENI. Written as DNA, the CDR3 is TGTGCCAGCTCACCTCGGGTTACTTACGAGCAGTACTTC. This encodes CASSPRVTYEQYF.

The chain uses TRBV7-8 and TRBJ1-1, with no clear D. The CDR3 is 12 residues long. Trimming removed 5 bases from V and 6 bases from J, with 10 bases in between. The V gene's germline CDR1 is SGHVS and CDR2 FQNEAQ. The CDR3, as DNA: TGTGCCAGCAGCCATCCGGGGTCTGAAGCTTTCTTT. Translated: CASSHPGSEAFF.

The rearrangement links TRBV10-1 to TRBJ2-3; unclear D gene. The germline V gene has CDR1 WNHNN and CDR2 SYGVQD (reference sequence). The CDR3 has 13 residues. V was shortened by 3 bases and J by 0 bases, with 4 bases between the two germline ends. The CDR3 here is CASSEPSTDTQYF. CDR3 coding DNA: TGCGCCAGCAGTGAACCTAGCACAGATACGCAGTATTTT.

The chain joins TRBV10-1 to TRBJ2-1; perhaps D is TRBD1 or TRBD2 (5 bases each). The CDR3 extends over 14 amino acids. The germline gives CDR1 WNHNN, CDR2 SYGVQD (reference sequence). With 3 bases removed from V and 4 bases from J, the gap between germline ends came to 10 bases. The CDR3: CASSDLGTYNEQFF. The DNA of the CDR3 is TGCGCCAGCAGTGACCTCGGGACGTACAATGAGCAGTTCTTC.

In its sample, this clone was seen a few times. The CDR3 coding sequence is TGTGCCAGCAGTCCCCAGACTAGCCGGTACGAGCAGTACTTC. Translated, it gives CASSPQTSRYEQYF. V usage is TRBV28 and J usage is TRBJ2-7; 7 bases are a match to TRBD2. CDR3 size: 14 residues. Germline CDR1 reads MDHEN; CDR2 reads SYDVKM. V shed 5 bases and J 4 bases; nucleotides not matched to a gene: 8.